These 17 T cell receptor beta chains share one sample of origin, sequenced in a study of T cell changes during pregnancy in multiple sclerosis. Sequencing was performed with immunoSEQ multiplex PCR; in TCRdb, only in-frame clones are kept and a portion is missing. This sample has about 69,000 clones, with 85% to 95% found just once. The specimen comprised peripheral blood, sampled in the third trimester of pregnancy. The receptors here all came from a female donor in good health, enrolled as a control in a pregnancy study.

This clone has a handful of counts. The chain is built from TRBV28 and TRBJ2-5, with 12 bases aligning to TRBD2. CDR3 length: 15 residues. Germline CDR1 reads MDHEN; CDR2 reads SYDVKM. After removal of 8 bases from V and 5 bases from J, the junction contained 9 bases not matched to a gene. CDR3 nucleotide sequence: TGTGCCAGCCGCAGACTAGCGGGAGCGTACGAGACCCAGTACTTC. As protein: CASRRLAGAYETQYF. The whole variable domain, remainder taken from reference TRBV28 and TRBJ2-5, is DVKVTQSSRYLVKRTGEKVFLECVQDMDHENMFWYRQDPGLGLRLIYFSYDVKMKEKGDIPEGYSVSREKKERFSLILESASTNQTSMYLCASRRLAGAYETQYFGPGTRLLVL.

This clone has more than one count but fewer than ten. The sample carries other DNA sequences with the same CDR3. The J gene is TRBJ2-7, the V gene TRBV7-2, with TRBD2 matching 8 bases. The germline V gene encodes CDR1 SGHTA and CDR2 FQGNSA. CDR3 length: 15 amino acids. The V and J ends lost 0 bases and 2 bases, in that order; junction bases with no gene match: 3. In DNA, the CDR3 is TGTGCCAGCAGCTTAGCGACTAGCGCCACCTACGAGCAGTACTTC. Its protein product is CASSLATSATYEQYF.

This chain uses TRBV13 with TRBJ1-3; 7 bases are a match to TRBD1. There are 16 residues in the CDR3. The germline V gene has CDR1 PRHDT and CDR2 FYEKMQ (reference sequence). V shed 6 bases and J 0 bases; nucleotides not matched to a gene: 8. This chain's CDR3 is CASRFQGGSSGNTIYF. In nucleotides, the CDR3 is TGTGCCAGCAGATTTCAGGGGGGTAGCTCTGGAAACACCATATATTTT. The variable domain in full, with the rest retrieved from reference TRBV13 and TRBJ1-3, is AAGVIQSPRHLIKEKRETATLKCYPIPRHDTVYWYQQGPGQDPQFLISFYEKMQSDKGSIPDRFSAQQFSDYHSELNMSSLELGDSALYFCASRFQGGSSGNTIYFGEGSWLTVV.

This chain joins TRBV2 and TRBJ2-7, with D unresolved. This CDR3 comprises 14 residues. V was shortened by 4 bases and J by 2 bases, with 12 bases between the two germline ends. Germline V gene lookup returns CDR1 SNHLY and CDR2 FYNNEI. This CDR3 is CASSAVLPPYEQYF. CDR3 in DNA: TGTGCCAGCAGTGCTGTCCTCCCCCCCTACGAGCAGTACTTC.

This chain uses TRBV14 with TRBJ2-5; tentatively, D is TRBD2 (6 bases). The J call may be wrong; the DNA end is better matched by TRBJ2-7. CDR1 is SGHDN and CDR2 is FVKESK in the germline V gene. The CDR3 spans 13 residues. The chain's CDR3 is CASSPGLIYEQYF. The CDR3, as DNA: TGTGCCAGCAGCCCGGGACTGATCTACGAGCAGTACTTC.

This rearrangement joins TRBV11-2 to TRBJ2-2, with TRBD2 matching 15 bases. The trim removed 4 bases at V and 4 bases at J, leaving 4 bases unmatched. In germline, CDR1 is SGHAT, CDR2 FQNNGV. CDR3 length equals 17 residues. The CDR3 DNA sequence: TGTGCCAGCAGCTCTAGGACTAGCGGGAGGGTCACCGGGGAGCTGTTTTTT. Its translation: CASSSRTSGRVTGELFF.

V and J are TRBV6-5 and TRBJ2-7; possible D gene TRBD1, 6 bases. The CDR3 is 16 residues long. The V end lost 2 bases, the J end lost 6 bases, and 20 bases lay between the germline ends. Looked up from germline, CDR1 is MNHEY and CDR2 is SVGAGI. The CDR3 nucleotides are TGTGCCAGCAGTTACAGGCCCGCTACCAGGGGCGGCGAGCAGTACTTC. Amino acid sequence: CASSYRPATRGGEQYF.

The chain employs TRBV5-4 and TRBJ2-1; TRBD2 agrees at 7 bases. J lost 4 bases, V lost 3 bases, and 7 bases had no gene match. Germline values: CDR1 SGHNT, CDR2 YYREEE (reference sequence). This CDR3 is 15 amino acids long. The CDR3 region is CASSWGGTTYNEQFF. As DNA, the CDR3 is TGTGCCAGCAGCTGGGGAGGGACTACTTACAATGAGCAGTTCTTC.

The rearrangement uses TRBV19 and TRBJ2-6; no firm D call. CDR3 size: 17 residues. V shed 3 bases and J shed 0 bases, with 12 bases lying between them. Germline V lookup: CDR1 LNHDA, CDR2 SQIVND (reference sequence). CDR3 amino acids: CASSIAAMSSGANVLTF. CDR3 sequence (DNA): TGTGCCAGTAGTATCGCGGCGATGAGCTCTGGGGCCAACGTCCTGACTTTC.

The chain employs TRBV7-9 and TRBJ2-7, with D possibly matching TRBD1 (5 bases). V gave up 5 bases and J gave up 5 bases, with 22 bases separating them. Germline V CDR1 and CDR2: SEHNR, FQNEAQ (reference sequence). The CDR3 runs 16 residues. This CDR3 reads CASSPRTSRVGDEQYF. For the CDR3, the DNA is TGTGCCAGCAGCCCTCGGACATCAAGGGTAGGGGACGAGCAGTACTTC. The entire variable domain, with the rest obtained from reference TRBV7-9 and TRBJ2-7, is as follows: DTGVSQNPRHKITKRGQNVTFRCDPISEHNRLYWYRQTLGQGPEFLTYFQNEAQLEKSRLLSDRFSAERPKGSFSTLEIQRTEQGDSAMYLCASSPRTSRVGDEQYFGPGTRLTVT.

In DNA form, the CDR3 reads TGTGCCAGCAGCTTAAATCGACAGGGGATGAACACTGAAGCTTTCTTT. It translates to CASSLNRQGMNTEAFF. The chain recombines TRBV7-3 with TRBJ1-1, with TRBD1 matching 8 bases. CDR1 and CDR2 from the germline V gene are SGHTA and FQGTGA. This CDR3 has 16 amino acids. V trimming: 1 base; J trimming: 0 bases; junction bases outside the gene matches: 4.

The sample holds one count of this clone. This sequence joins TRBV5-5 and TRBJ2-5; 10 nucleotides align to TRBD2. The CDR3 has 14 amino acids. Trimming removed 2 bases from V and 4 bases from J; junction bases left unmatched: 2. Germline V gene data show CDR1 as SGHKS and CDR2 as YYEKEE (reference sequence). The CDR3 DNA reads TGTGCCAGCAGCTTCCTAGCGGGAGTAGAGACCCAGTACTTC. Translating it yields CASSFLAGVETQYF. The full variable domain, completed using reference TRBV5-5 and TRBJ2-5, is DAGVTQSPTHLIKTRGQQVTLRCSPISGHKSVSWYQQVLGQGPQFIFQYYEKEERGRGNFPDRFSARQFPNYSSELNVNALLLGDSALYLCASSFLAGVETQYFGPGTRLLVL.

This clone has just one count. This chain links TRBV18 with TRBJ2-1; 13 bases fit TRBD2. The CDR3 has 16 amino acids. The germline gives CDR1 KGHSH, CDR2 LQKENI. Losses at the gene ends were 2 bases for V and 8 bases for J; bases not matched to a gene: 6. Here the CDR3 reads CASSPRTSGGRDEQFF. The CDR3 nucleotides are TGTGCCAGCTCACCAAGGACTAGCGGGGGAAGGGATGAGCAGTTCTTC.

The chain employs TRBV27 and TRBJ2-7; a weak D match, TRBD1 (6 bases). This CDR3 is 13 amino acids long. Trimming took off 3 bases at V and 6 bases at J, with 12 bases between the two ends. Looked up from germline, CDR1 is MNHEY and CDR2 is SMNVEV (reference sequence). The CDR3 bases are TGTGCCAGCAGTTTTCGTTCAGGGGCCGAGCAGTACTTC. This translates into CASSFRSGAEQYF.

The count of this clone is one. The CDR3 DNA reads TGCGCCAGCAGCTGGGACACCATCTATACTAGCACAGATACGCAGTATTTT. Encoded protein: CASSWDTIYTSTDTQYF. The V and J genes are TRBV5-1 and TRBJ2-3; possibly TRBD1 for D (6 bases). The CDR3 length is 17 residues. V was pared by 3 bases and J by 0 bases, with 17 bases between. Germline CDR1 SGHRS, CDR2 YFSETQ.

In its sample, this clone was seen once. One end of the junction is discordant with germline, which a read error may explain. In DNA, the CDR3 is TGTGCCAGCACCTTAAAGGCGGTATCCAGCACCGGGGAGCTGTTTTTT. Amino acids: CASTLKAVSSTGELFF. This chain links TRBV7-3 with TRBJ2-2; D uncertain. Germline lookup yields CDR1 SGHTA and CDR2 FQGTGA. The length of the CDR3 is 16 residues.

The chain joins TRBV18 to TRBJ2-5; D perhaps matches TRBD1 (5 bases). The CDR3 has 13 residues. Trimming removed 3 bases at V and 5 bases at J, with 10 bases between. CDR1 and CDR2 from the germline V gene are KGHSH and LQKENI. As DNA, the CDR3 is TGTGCCAGCTCACCCCAGGGTAGGGAGACCCAGTACTTC. Its protein product is CASSPQGRETQYF. The variable domain in full, with the rest retrieved from reference TRBV18 and TRBJ2-5, is NAGVMQNPRHLVRRRGQEARLRCSPMKGHSHVYWYRQLPEEGLKFMVYLQKENIIDESGMPKERFSAEFPKEGPSILRIQQVVRGDSAAYFCASSPQGRETQYFGPGTRLLVL.